This is a list of T cell receptor beta chains from one sample in a study of early T cells in non-severe SARS-CoV-2 infection. TCRdb re-called the 5' RACE reads through MiXCR, storing one row per CDR3 protein. The sample has around 46,000 distinct CDR3 sequences, roughly 12% seen once. Sequencing was performed on whole blood. The source of these receptors is an adult who was a healthcare worker with PCR-confirmed SARS-CoV-2 infection or an uninfected control (not recorded which). Each CDR3 is given with its conserved first and last residue. Fields, in order: V gene, clone size, J gene, D gene, CDR3 DNA, CDR3 protein. The D gene is left open where the match is weak. Size is stated for part of the rows, as once, few or many counts, or as a class when the clone is expanded.

TRBV23-1,NA,TRBJ2-1,NA,TGCGCCAGCAGTCCCTGGACAGAGGGTTTATACAATGAGCAGTTCTTC,CASSPWTEGLYNEQFF
TRBV6-6,many,TRBJ1-5,TRBD1,TGTGCCAGCAGTAGCGGGACAGTCGCCGGTCAGCCCCAGCATTTT,CASSSGTVAGQPQHF
TRBV12-3/TRBV12-4,NA,TRBJ2-2,TRBD2,TGTGCCAGCAGTCCGGGACTAGCGGGAGGCCCCGGGGAGCTGTTTTTT,CASSPGLAGGPGELFF
TRBV7-7,many,TRBJ2-7,NA,TGTGCCAGCAGCCAGGAGATTTCCTACGAGCAGTACTTC,CASSQEISYEQYF
TRBV29-1,NA,TRBJ2-5,NA,TGCAGCGTTGTGCAGGGGCAAGAGACCCAGTACTTC,CSVVQGQETQYF
TRBV10-2,many,TRBJ2-1,NA,TGCGCCAGCAGCCCCGGGACGAATGAGCAGTTCTTC,CASSPGTNEQFF
TRBV29-1,many,TRBJ1-5,NA,TGCAGCGTGCTCGAGGGGATGGGGCCCCAGCATTTT,CSVLEGMGPQHF
TRBV9,many,TRBJ2-3,NA,TGTGCCAGCAGCGTAGTTGCCGGTATCACAGATACGCAGTATTTT,CASSVVAGITDTQYF
TRBV5-4,many,TRBJ2-7,NA,TGTGCCAGCAGCTTCGACTCGTACCACTCCTACGAGCAGTACTTC,CASSFDSYHSYEQYF
TRBV7-2,few,TRBJ2-3,NA,TGTGCCAGCAGCCGCGGGGCGGGGATAACAGATACGCAGTATTTT,CASSRGAGITDTQYF
TRBV28,many,TRBJ2-7,TRBD1,TGTGCCAGCAGTCCGACGGGACAGAACTACGAGCAGTACTTC,CASSPTGQNYEQYF
TRBV27,few,TRBJ1-5,TRBD1,TGTGCCAGCAGTCGGACAGGTAGCAATCAGCCCCAGCATTTT,CASSRTGSNQPQHF
TRBV20-1,NA,TRBJ1-1,NA,TGCAGTGCTAGAGCGGGGACCGTAAACACTGAAGCTTTCTTT,CSARAGTVNTEAFF
TRBV18,few,TRBJ2-2,NA,TGTGCCAGCTCACCCCAGACAGGGAACACCGGGGAGCTGTTTTTT,CASSPQTGNTGELFF
TRBV7-9,NA,TRBJ2-7,NA,TGTGCCAGCAGCTTAAGCGGGTCGACATACGAGCAGTACTTC,CASSLSGSTYEQYF
TRBV7-9,NA,TRBJ1-6,NA,TGTGCCAGCAGCTTAGAGGGAAATTCACCCCTCCACTTT,CASSLEGNSPLHF
TRBV29-1,many,TRBJ1-3,NA,TGCAGCGTGCTTAGATCTGGAAACACCATATATTTT,CSVLRSGNTIYF